This TCR beta chain is drawn from a study of Graves' ophthalmopathy and Graves' hyperthyroidism. The CDR3 runs to 17 residues. From germline, CDR1 is SGDLS and CDR2 YYNGEE. V was pared by 4 bases and J by 5 bases, with 16 bases of the junction left unmatched. CDR3 regions of TCR beta were amplified from RNA transcripts. HTBI-primed RT-PCR formed the first round, and a multiplex PCR formed the second. MiXCR, run by TCRdb on the multiplex PCR reads, gives a single entry per CDR3 protein. This sample has 500,000 to 600,000 distinct CDR3 sequences, with just under 40% found just once. Patients were excluded if they had other autoimmune diseases or uncontrolled infections, and likewise if pregnancy or lactation applied. Broader study findings: Blood contained most expanded thyroid clonotypes exceeding 0.001 frequency. Built on 13 signatures, a model told ophthalmopathy apart from stable hyperthyroidism with 85% to 90% sensitivity and around 80% specificity. Forecasting of ophthalmopathy progression by the model achieved less than 71% sensitivity and approximately 72% specificity.

This clonotype was recorded many times. What it binds is not known. This rearrangement joins TRBV9 to TRBJ1-2; the match to TRBD1 covers 8 bases. The sample taken for sequencing was peripheral blood or thyroid tissue (not recorded which). This sequence originates from an adult man with Graves' hyperthyroidism. CDR3: CASSPSDRADTRYGYTF. The CDR3 region has the DNA TGTGCCAGCAGCCCATCGGACAGGGCCGACACGCGATATGGCTACACCTTC.